The 10 T cell receptor beta chains listed next were all sequenced from one sample in a study of blood T cell repertoires in COVID-19. Some clones are missing from TCRdb's copy, which holds only in-frame ones; the method was immunoSEQ multiplex PCR. The repertoire consists of around 310,000 clones, with about 89% occurring once and the leading ten covering around an eighth. Sequencing input: peripheral blood. These receptors all come from a woman between 55 and 75 years old with acute or convalescent COVID-19.

This chain joins TRBV7-6 and TRBJ1-1; D gene ambiguous. CDR3 length: 17 residues. The V end lost 4 bases, the J end lost 5 bases, and 23 bases lay between the germline ends. CDR1 is SGHVS, CDR2 FNYEAQ, per germline. In DNA, the CDR3 is TGTGCCAGCAGCTCCCGGGCTTATAGCGGTTTGGGAACTGAAGCTTTCTTT. It codes for CASSSRAYSGLGTEAFF.

J is TRBJ2-3 and V is TRBV5-1; 8 bases line up with TRBD2. V was pared by 2 bases and J by 1 base, with 3 bases of the junction left unmatched. The germline V gene has CDR1 SGHRS and CDR2 YFSETQ. The CDR3 is made up of 15 amino acids. This chain's CDR3 is CASSFSGDRTDTQYF. The DNA for the CDR3 is TGCGCCAGCAGCTTTAGCGGGGACCGCACAGATACGCAGTATTTT.

The V call is TRBV10-3, the J call TRBJ2-1; 9 bases align to TRBD1. Germline V gene data show CDR1 as ENHRY and CDR2 as SYGVKD. Germline trimming cut 1 base from V and 7 bases from J; bases unmatched to any gene: 2. The CDR3 consists of 14 residues. The CDR3 DNA reads as TGTGCCATCAGTGAGTTGACAGGGGGGAATGAGCAGTTCTTC. Translating gives CAISELTGGNEQFF.

The chain joins TRBV18 to TRBJ1-2; D not certain. The CDR3 has 14 amino acids. Germline values: CDR1 KGHSH, CDR2 LQKENI. The V end lost 4 bases, the J end lost 0 bases, and 9 bases lay between the germline ends. The CDR3 sequence: CASSLAEANYGYTF. The CDR3 DNA reads as TGTGCCAGCTCACTGGCCGAGGCTAACTATGGCTACACCTTC.

The chain links TRBV30 to TRBJ2-5, with 7 bases that match TRBD2. In germline, CDR1 is GTSNPN, CDR2 SVGIG (reference sequence). V lost 5 bases and J lost 1; bases outside the gene matches: 1. CDR3 length: 12 residues. For the CDR3, the DNA is TGTGCCTGGGAGCGGGGCCAAGAGACCCAGTACTTC. This translates into CAWERGQETQYF. Filled out from reference TRBV30 and TRBJ2-5, the complete variable domain reads SQTIHQWPATLVQPVGSPLSLECTVEGTSNPNLYWYRQAAGRGLQLLFYSVGIGQISSEVPQNLSASRPQDRQFILSSKKLLLSDSGFYLCAWERGQETQYFGPGTRLLVL.

The chain uses TRBV27 and TRBJ2-7; 9 bases align to TRBD1. The CDR3 has 15 residues. After removal of 5 bases from V and 3 bases from J, the junction contained 8 bases not matched to a gene. In germline, CDR1 is MNHEY, CDR2 SMNVEV (reference sequence). DNA for the CDR3: TGTGCCAGCAGTCCCCTCGGGGGACAGGGCTACGAGCAGTACTTC. Its protein is CASSPLGGQGYEQYF.

The chain is built from TRBV7-8 and TRBJ2-3; 8 nucleotides line up with TRBD2. Trimming cost V 1 base and J 0 bases; bases outside gene matches: 3. The germline V gene encodes CDR1 SGHVS and CDR2 FQNEAQ. This CDR3 contains 16 residues. CDR3 loop: CASSLEAGGSTDTQYF. The CDR3 coding sequence is TGTGCCAGCAGCTTAGAGGCGGGGGGCAGCACAGATACGCAGTATTTT.

Details on this clone: This same CDR3 is encoded by further DNA sequences in the sample. The V gene is TRBV7-3, the J gene TRBJ2-3; D possibly corresponds to TRBD1 (6 bases). Germline-derived CDR1 and CDR2 are SGHTA and FQGTGA. The CDR3 contains 13 residues. V was shortened by 5 bases and J by 4 bases, with 10 bases between the two germline ends. The CDR3, as DNA: TGTGCCAGCAGCCCACAGGGCCCAGATACGCAGTATTTT. Its translation: CASSPQGPDTQYF.

The chain joins TRBV27 to TRBJ1-5; 7 bases align to TRBD1. The ends lost 6 bases at V and 5 bases at J; junction bases unmatched: 7. The CDR3 runs to 14 residues. The germline gives CDR1 MNHEY, CDR2 SMNVEV (reference sequence). The CDR3 sequence: CASSLDRSYQPQHF. CDR3 bases: TGTGCCAGCAGCCTGGACAGGAGCTATCAGCCCCAGCATTTT.

This chain uses TRBV7-2 with TRBJ1-2; D gene ambiguous. CDR3 size: 13 residues. Trimming stripped 6 bases from V and 7 bases from J, with 15 bases between. Germline V gives CDR1 SGHTA, CDR2 FQGNSA. CDR3 sequence reads: CASRSEAAVGYTF. DNA for the CDR3: TGTGCCAGCAGATCCGAGGCGGCGGTTGGCTACACCTTC.